The 28 T cell receptor beta chains given below trace back to one sample, sequenced in a study of response to subunit inactivated influenza vaccine. One entry per CDR3 protein, called by TCRdb with MiXCR from the RT-PCR reads. The data hold 500,000 to 650,000 distinct CDR3 sequences, with approximately 7.6% observed a single time. The material was PBMCs from blood, obtained 23 months after vaccination. These TCRs come from a man aged 50 to 69 who received an inactivated influenza vaccine.

This clonotype was picked up a small number of times. The chain joins TRBV29-1 to TRBJ2-7; 7 bases are shared with TRBD2. J was trimmed by 2 bases and V by 5 bases; bases with no gene match: 12. The CDR3 consists of 15 residues. CDR1 SQVTM and CDR2 ANQGSEA come from the germline V gene. As DNA, the CDR3 is TGCAGCGTTATGGGGGAAAGGGAGGGCCCCTACGAGCAGTACTTC. Protein: CSVMGEREGPYEQYF.

The chain carries TRBV5-1 and TRBJ2-1, with 9 bases lining up with TRBD2. The CDR3 spans 16 residues. With 1 base clipped from V and 7 bases from J, the junction kept 9 bases outside the gene matches. Germline values: CDR1 SGHRS, CDR2 YFSETQ. DNA for the CDR3: TGCGCCAGCAGCTTGAGGCTAGCGGGACATCGTAATGAGCAGTTCTTC. It codes for CASSLRLAGHRNEQFF.

As concerns this clonotype: The germline gene is not matched at one end of the junction; a read error may be the cause. The chain is built from TRBV3-1 and TRBJ2-1; D not certain. The CDR3 has 11 amino acids. Germline V CDR1 and CDR2: LGHDT, YNNKEL (reference sequence). The CDR3 loop reads CASSYYYEQLF. In DNA, the CDR3 is TGTGCCAGCAGCTATTATTATGAGCAGCTCTTC.

The chain employs TRBV5-1 and TRBJ2-3; 12 nucleotides match TRBD2. The CDR3 extends over 17 amino acids. Trimming took 4 bases from V and 0 from J; bases not matched to a gene: 6. Germline CDR1 is SGHRS and CDR2 is YFSETQ. In nucleotides, the CDR3 is TGCGCCAGCAGCACCCGGACTAGCGGGGCTAGCACAGATACGCAGTATTTT. It yields the protein CASSTRTSGASTDTQYF.

This clonotype was found many times. The chain has TRBV12-3 or TRBV12-4 and TRBJ2-1; a possible D gene is TRBD1 (6 bases). This CDR3 has 15 amino acids. Trimming left V 4 bases short and J 3 bases short, with 13 bases between. The CDR3 DNA is TGTGCCAGCAGTTGGGGCAGGGGTGACTACAATGAGCAGTTCTTC. Its translation is CASSWGRGDYNEQFF.

The table lists this clonotype with many counts. The chain couples TRBV20-1 to TRBJ2-7; maybe TRBD1 (6 bases). The length of the CDR3 is 12 residues. Germline CDR1 and CDR2: DFQATT and SNEGSKA (reference sequence). Trimming left V 6 bases short and J 3 bases short, with 12 bases between. The CDR3 sequence: CSAWGQYYEQYF. CDR3 DNA: TGCAGTGCCTGGGGACAATACTACGAGCAGTACTTC.

In its sample, this clonotype was seen a few times. The rearrangement links TRBV5-1 to TRBJ2-2; either TRBD1 or TRBD2 may fit D (5 bases each). V lost 5 bases to trimming and J lost 3 bases, with 14 bases between them. The CDR3 is 15 amino acids. Germline V gene sequence: CDR1 SGHRS, CDR2 YFSETQ. CDR3 bases: TGCGCCAGCAGAATGATGGGGGTGGACACCGGGGAGCTGTTTTTT. This translates into CASRMMGVDTGELFF.

This rearrangement joins TRBV20-1 to TRBJ1-2, with a possible D match to TRBD1 (6 bases). CDR1 and CDR2 (germline): DFQATT, SNEGSKA (reference sequence). The V end was cut by 8 bases, the J end by 2 bases, with 9 bases between. The CDR3 runs 11 residues. CDR3 nucleotides: TGCAGTACCGGACAGAACTATGGCTACACCTTC. Translating it yields CSTGQNYGYTF.

The V and J genes are TRBV7-2 and TRBJ2-4; tentatively, D is TRBD1 (5 bases). The length of the CDR3 is 15 residues. Germline V lookup: CDR1 SGHTA, CDR2 FQGNSA. V was pared by 2 bases and J by 3 bases, with 11 bases between. The CDR3 DNA sequence: TGTGCCAGCAGCTTAAGCGTCAGGGACAAAAACATTCAGTACTTC. This codes for CASSLSVRDKNIQYF.

This clonotype has only a few counts. The chain joins TRBV15 to TRBJ2-4, with TRBD1 matching over 7 bases. The CDR3 runs to 15 residues. CDR1 is LNHNV, CDR2 YYDKDF, per germline (reference sequence). The J segment lost 0 bases and the V segment lost 8 bases, leaving 7 bases of the junction unmatched. In nucleotides, the CDR3 is TGTGCCACCGGACAGGTGGTACTAGCCAAAAACATTCAGTACTTC. Its protein is CATGQVVLAKNIQYF.

This clonotype has a count of ten or more. This rearrangement joins TRBV9 to TRBJ1-1; possible D gene TRBD1, 5 bases. Trimming left V 2 bases short and J 7 bases short, with 12 bases between. From germline, CDR1 is SGDLS and CDR2 YYNGEE. The CDR3 spans 13 residues. The CDR3 reads CASSVGDSFEAFF. The CDR3 DNA reads TGTGCCAGCAGCGTCGGCGACAGTTTTGAAGCTTTCTTT.

This clonotype was recorded a few times. The V call is TRBV28, the J call TRBJ2-7, with 7 positions matching TRBD2. Germline CDR1 is MDHEN and CDR2 is SYDVKM. J gave up 6 bases and V 6 bases, and 11 bases lay outside the gene matches. CDR3 size: 14 residues. The CDR3 sequence: CASRTAAGVSEQYF. Written as DNA, the CDR3 is TGTGCCAGCAGGACAGCGGCGGGAGTTTCCGAGCAGTACTTC.

This clonotype was observed at least ten times. The V call is TRBV4-2, the J call TRBJ2-1; D is perhaps TRBD1 or TRBD2 (5 bases each). V was pared by 0 bases and J by 6 bases, with 9 bases between. This CDR3 comprises 14 residues. CDR1 and CDR2 (germline): LGHNA, YNFKEQ. CDR3 region: CASSQDGTLNEQFF. The DNA for the CDR3 is TGTGCCAGCAGCCAAGATGGGACCCTCAATGAGCAGTTCTTC.

Many counts were recorded for this clonotype. The V call is TRBV6-1, the J call TRBJ2-1; TRBD1 aligns across 10 bases. The CDR3 is 16 amino acids. Germline assignment: CDR1 MNHNS and CDR2 SASEGT. Trimming cost V 5 bases and J 4 bases; bases outside gene matches: 8. CDR3 nucleotide sequence: TGTGCCAGCAGTATAACCGGGACAGGGGAGTACAATGAGCAGTTCTTC. Translating gives CASSITGTGEYNEQFF.

This clonotype has a count of ten or more. The chain is built from TRBV14 and TRBJ2-5; the match to TRBD1 covers 8 bases. CDR3 size: 17 residues. Germline V CDR1 and CDR2: SGHDN, FVKESK. The V segment lost 0 bases and the J segment 6 bases; nucleotides outside the gene matches: 12. The CDR3 DNA reads TGTGCCAGCAGCCAAGATAGTCTCCGGGACAGGAGGCAGACCCAGTACTTC. Protein: CASSQDSLRDRRQTQYF.

V usage is TRBV12-3 or TRBV12-4 and J usage is TRBJ2-1, with a tentative D call TRBD1 (6 bases). V was cut by 5 bases and J by 5 bases, with 7 bases left in between. The length of the CDR3 is 12 residues. As DNA, the CDR3 is TGTGCCAGCAGTCGGACAGACAATGAGCAGTTCTTC. Translation: CASSRTDNEQFF.

This clonotype was recorded many times. V usage is TRBV7-9 and J usage is TRBJ1-1, with TRBD1 matching 8 bases. V shed 6 bases, J shed 1 base, and the junction held 7 bases outside the gene matches. The CDR3 is 15 residues long. CDR1 is SEHNR, CDR2 FQNEAQ, per germline (reference sequence). For the CDR3, the DNA is TGTGCCAGCAGGCTGGGGACAGGAAGGAACACTGAAGCTTTCTTT. This codes for CASRLGTGRNTEAFF.

In this sample, this clonotype turned up many times. This sequence joins TRBV4-1 and TRBJ2-7, with 10 bases aligning to TRBD1. This CDR3 comprises 15 residues. The V gene end was trimmed by 4 bases and the J gene end by 3 bases; junction bases not matched to a gene: 6. In germline, CDR1 is MGHRA, CDR2 YSYEKL. The CDR3 sequence: CASSPRDRGFYEQYF. The CDR3, as DNA: TGCGCCAGCAGCCCCCGGGACAGGGGTTTCTACGAGCAGTACTTC.

This clonotype has more than one count but fewer than ten. This rearrangement joins TRBV10-3 to TRBJ2-3; the match to TRBD2 covers 9 bases. Looked up from germline, CDR1 is ENHRY and CDR2 is SYGVKD. The CDR3 totals 13 residues. Unmatched junction bases numbered 1, after V lost 7 bases and J lost 2 bases. The CDR3 is CAITSGITDTQYF. In nucleotides, the CDR3 is TGTGCCATCACTAGCGGGATCACAGATACGCAGTATTTT.

This clonotype was picked up a small number of times. The chain combines TRBV2 with TRBJ2-2; tentative D call: TRBD2 (6 bases). Trimming stripped 5 bases from V and 7 bases from J, with 20 bases between. The CDR3 has 16 amino acids. CDR1 SNHLY and CDR2 FYNNEI come from the germline V gene. The CDR3 sequence: CASSLLFAGPVGELFF. Written as DNA, the CDR3 is TGTGCCAGCAGTCTCCTATTTGCGGGGCCCGTCGGGGAGCTGTTTTTT.

This clonotype occurred a few times. V usage is TRBV20-1 and J usage is TRBJ2-5; perhaps TRBD2 as D (7 bases). The CDR3 has 14 residues. V lost 6 bases and J lost 3, with 17 bases in between. Germline V gene lookup returns CDR1 DFQATT and CDR2 SNEGSKA (reference sequence). The CDR3 region is CSAKRGGPKETQYF. In nucleotides, the CDR3 is TGCAGTGCAAAGAGGGGGGGCCCGAAAGAGACCCAGTACTTC.

V usage is TRBV6-6 and J usage is TRBJ2-4; 10 nucleotides match TRBD1. The ends lost 5 bases at V and 8 bases at J; junction bases unmatched: 3. The CDR3 spans 13 residues. Germline V gene lookup returns CDR1 MNHNY and CDR2 SVGAGI (reference sequence). In DNA form, the CDR3 reads TGTGCCAGCAGTGGACAGGGGGGGGACATTCAGTACTTC. Its translation is CASSGQGGDIQYF.

This clonotype was seen at least ten times. The chain has TRBV24-1 and TRBJ2-2, with TRBD1 matching 8 bases. CDR3 length equals 16 residues. Germline lookup yields CDR1 KGHDR and CDR2 SFDVKD. V lost 4 bases, J lost 6 bases, and 9 bases stayed unmatched. The CDR3 reads CATSDPRTGLAGELFF. Here the CDR3 DNA reads TGTGCCACCAGTGACCCGCGGACAGGGCTGGCCGGGGAGCTGTTTTTT.

This clonotype was observed many times. This chain connects TRBV7-9 to TRBJ2-1; 8 bases line up with TRBD2. V gave up 1 base and J gave up 8 bases; unmatched junction bases: 7. Germline-derived CDR1 and CDR2 are SEHNR and FQNEAQ (reference sequence). The CDR3 has 15 amino acids. The DNA for the CDR3 is TGTGCCAGCAGCTTAGTTCGGGGGGGTGTGGATGAGCAGTTCTTC. Its protein is CASSLVRGGVDEQFF.

In this sample, this clonotype turned up many times. V is TRBV7-9 and J is TRBJ1-2; possibly TRBD1 for D (6 bases). Germline-derived CDR1 and CDR2 are SEHNR and FQNEAQ (reference sequence). This CDR3 has 17 amino acids. Deletions cut 1 base from V and 0 bases from J, with 15 bases between. The CDR3 here is CASSLVQGRSPNYGYTF. CDR3 bases: TGTGCCAGCAGCTTAGTCCAGGGGCGCAGCCCTAACTATGGCTACACCTTC.

This clonotype was counted at least ten times. A read error may account for a junction end that differs from germline. The V and J genes are TRBV11-2 and TRBJ1-4; D possibly corresponds to TRBD1 (5 bases). Per the germline V gene, CDR1 is SGHAT and CDR2 is FQNNGV. The CDR3 extends over 14 amino acids. Here the CDR3 reads CASSLGTTNEKLFF. The CDR3 coding sequence is TGTGCCAGCAGCTTAGGGACAACAAATGAAAAACTGTTTTTT.

This clonotype has only a few counts. The genes are TRBV2 and TRBJ1-1; TRBD1 agrees at 7 bases. The CDR3 spans 13 residues. J was trimmed by 8 bases and V by 6 bases; bases with no gene match: 9. Germline assignment: CDR1 SNHLY and CDR2 FYNNEI. The CDR3 DNA reads TGTGCCAGCAGCAGGGGGGGGGCCCTCGAAGCTTTCTTT. This sequence encodes CASSRGGALEAFF.

This clonotype was detected ten times or more. The rearrangement joins TRBV9 to TRBJ1-3, with unresolved D. V dropped 0 bases and J dropped 8 bases, with 6 bases sitting between them. Germline lookup yields CDR1 SGDLS and CDR2 YYNGEE. The CDR3 totals 12 residues. The CDR3 sequence is CASSVGLDTIYF. DNA of the CDR3: TGTGCCAGCAGCGTAGGGTTGGACACCATATATTTT.